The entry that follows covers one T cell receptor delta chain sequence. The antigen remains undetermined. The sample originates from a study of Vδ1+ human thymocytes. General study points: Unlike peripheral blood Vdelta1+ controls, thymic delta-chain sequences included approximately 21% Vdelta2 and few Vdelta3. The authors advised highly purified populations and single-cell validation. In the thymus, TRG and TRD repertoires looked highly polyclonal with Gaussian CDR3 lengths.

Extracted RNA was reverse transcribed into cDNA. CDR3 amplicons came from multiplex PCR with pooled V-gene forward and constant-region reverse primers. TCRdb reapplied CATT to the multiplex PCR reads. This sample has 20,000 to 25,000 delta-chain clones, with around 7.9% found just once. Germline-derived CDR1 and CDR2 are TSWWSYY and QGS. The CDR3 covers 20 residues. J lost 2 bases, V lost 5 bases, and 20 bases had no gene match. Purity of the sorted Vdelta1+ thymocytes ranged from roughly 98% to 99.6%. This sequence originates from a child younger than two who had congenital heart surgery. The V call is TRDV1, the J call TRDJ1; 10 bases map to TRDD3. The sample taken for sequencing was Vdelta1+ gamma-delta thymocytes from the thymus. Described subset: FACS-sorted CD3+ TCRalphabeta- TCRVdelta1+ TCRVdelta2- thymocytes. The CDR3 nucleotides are TGTGCTCTTGGGTCAGCTCCACAATGGGGGATACTGGTCTGTACCGATAAACTCATCTTT. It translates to CALGSAPQWGILVCTDKLIF.